What follows describes a single T cell receptor (beta chain). This sample is part of a study of shared clonotypes between healthy human individuals. V was pared by 1 base and J by 0 bases, with 13 bases between. Germline CDR1 SNHLY, CDR2 FYNNEI. The length of the CDR3 is 16 residues. The table came from immunoSEQ multiplex PCR; TCRdb's copy has only in-frame clones and leaves some out. Among 2,500,000 or so clones listed, about 90% were seen once. The sequenced sample consisted of naive CD4+ T cells from PBMCs. The sample's subset: CD45RA+ positively selected. The chain has TRBV2 and TRBJ2-7; possibly TRBD2 for D (5 bases). The sequence derives from a young man in good health. Some clones in this sample may be carry-over from other donors' samples. CDR3 protein: CASSEGPGISSYEQYF. The CDR3 bases are TGTGCCAGCAGTGAAGGGCCCGGGATCAGCTCCTACGAGCAGTACTTC.